This T cell receptor beta chain was obtained from a study of regulatory T cells in long-lasting Graves disease. Regarding the study as a whole: TRBV28, TRBJ1-2 and TRBJ2-5 were segments that persistent disease favored.

Time point defined: newly diagnosed GD, antithyroid drugs for less than 3 months. PBMCs provided the RNA from which the TCR library was made. According to the study, TCR beta libraries were built with iRepertoire HTBI primers and CDR3-region Arm-PCR. TCRdb re-derived calls from the multiplex PCR reads in MiXCR, one entry per CDR3 protein. The sample shows roughly 320,000 distinct CDR3 sequences, over 15% of them seen only once. This CDR3 is 15 amino acids long. From germline, CDR1 is MDHEN and CDR2 SYDVKM. V was trimmed by 3 bases and J by 0 bases, leaving 12 bases between them. This clonotype has at least ten counts. As yet, its antigen is unknown. These data also featured in a second study, about T cells in Graves' hyperthyroidism and ophthalmopathy. As reported in that work: HTBI primers were the set used in a first-round RT-PCR of the TCR CDR3. In blood, most of the thyroid clonotypes expanded above 0.001 were also present.

The sample here was peripheral blood mononuclear cells (PBMCs), taken at new diagnosis, from a patient treated with antithyroid drugs. The J gene is TRBJ2-7, the V gene TRBV28; no clear D gene. The sequence was obtained from a man aged 35 to 55 with Graves disease. The CDR3 coding sequence is TGTGCCAGCAGTTTGTGGCAAGGGCCCTCCTACGAGCAGTACTTC. Its protein product is CASSLWQGPSYEQYF.